The 27 T cell receptor beta chains reported below all come from one sample, sequenced in a study of T cell changes during pregnancy in multiple sclerosis (dated by TCRdb to the late 2010s). The library was generated by the immunoSEQ multiplex PCR assay. TCRdb mirrors the immuneACCESS table, restricted to in-frame sequences. Some clones are absent from its copies; in checked studies, under half trace to an unresolved V gene, and the reason for the others is unknown. This sample holds some 50,000 clones; approximately 90% were observed only once. The ten largest clones add up to 2.5% to 3% of the sample. The source material was CD8+ T cells from peripheral blood mononuclear cells, sampled in the second trimester of pregnancy. These receptors came from a female donor with multiple sclerosis, enrolled in a pregnancy study.

J is TRBJ1-1 and V is TRBV11-3, with TRBD1 identical over 9 bases. The length of the CDR3 is 15 residues. The V gene end was trimmed by 5 bases and the J gene end by 1 base; junction bases not matched to a gene: 5. CDR1 is SGHNT, CDR2 YENEEA, per germline. The CDR3 spells CASSPWTGANTEAFF. DNA for the CDR3: TGTGCCAGCAGCCCCTGGACAGGGGCGAACACTGAAGCTTTCTTT.

The table lists this clone with a count of one. The rearrangement links TRBV9 to TRBJ1-3; the match to TRBD1 covers 7 bases. With V trimmed by 0 bases and J by 4 bases, 4 bases remained unmatched. Germline V gene sequence: CDR1 SGDLS, CDR2 YYNGEE. This CDR3 region has 15 residues. In nucleotides, the CDR3 is TGTGCCAGCAGCGTAGTAGGGGGCAGAGGAAACACCATATATTTT. As protein: CASSVVGGRGNTIYF.

The J gene is TRBJ2-7, the V gene TRBV2, with D perhaps matching TRBD1 (5 bases). V lost 11 bases and J lost 2, with 7 bases in between. Germline V gene data show CDR1 as SNHLY and CDR2 as FYNNEI. This CDR3 is 10 amino acids long. CDR3 amino acids: CAGAAYEQYF. As DNA, the CDR3 is TGTGCCGGGGCAGCCTACGAGCAGTACTTC.

The chain is built from TRBV7-3 and TRBJ1-1; D is uncertain. CDR3 length equals 15 residues. Per germline, CDR1 SGHTA and CDR2 FQGTGA. V shed 2 bases and J shed 1 base, with 11 bases lying between them. The CDR3 protein is CASSLGPISNTEAFF. The CDR3 DNA reads as TGTGCCAGCAGCTTAGGGCCCATTTCGAACACTGAAGCTTTCTTT.

The CDR3 loop reads CASSVGERGNNEQFF. In DNA, the CDR3 is TGTGCCAGCAGCGTAGGAGAGCGGGGGAACAATGAGCAGTTCTTC. V gene TRBV9 combines with J gene TRBJ2-1, with 8 bases matching TRBD2. The CDR3 length is 15 residues. Germline values: CDR1 SGDLS, CDR2 YYNGEE. Trimming removed 0 bases from V and 5 bases from J; junction bases left unmatched: 4.

The V and J genes are TRBV29-1 and TRBJ1-2; the match to TRBD1 covers 9 bases. The CDR3 is 15 amino acids. From germline, CDR1 is SQVTM and CDR2 ANQGSEA. V was pared by 5 bases and J by 4 bases, with 11 bases of the junction left unmatched. CDR3 in amino acids: CSVPETGGSAYGYTF. The CDR3 nucleotides read TGCAGCGTTCCTGAAACAGGGGGCTCCGCCTATGGCTACACCTTC.

This chain uses TRBV19 with TRBJ2-7; TRBD2 might be the D (5 bases). The V and J ends lost 6 bases and 3 bases respectively, with 15 bases between them. This CDR3 is built from 14 residues. Germline loops: CDR1 LNHDA, CDR2 SQIVND (reference sequence). The CDR3 DNA reads as TGTGCCAGTAGCCATTTCGGGGTGGTCTACGAGCAGTACTTC. This encodes CASSHFGVVYEQYF.

This chain links TRBV4-1 with TRBJ1-6, with D unclear. The ends were cut back, 4 bases at V and 10 bases at J, with 17 bases in the middle. CDR1 and CDR2 (germline): MGHRA, YSYEKL. The length of the CDR3 is 15 residues. The CDR3 loop is CASSLTGSISSPLHF. Here the CDR3 DNA reads TGCGCCAGCAGCCTTACCGGGAGCATCTCCTCACCCCTCCACTTT.

V and J are TRBV10-2 and TRBJ1-2; 8 bases fit TRBD1. Germline CDR1 is WSHSY and CDR2 is SAAADI. This CDR3 spans 16 amino acids. Trimming at V came to 6 bases and at J to 0 bases, leaving 9 bases not matched to a gene. DNA of the CDR3: TGCGCCAGCAGGTCGGACAGGGCGTTATCTAACTATGGCTACACCTTC. This encodes CASRSDRALSNYGYTF.

The chain recombines TRBV4-2 with TRBJ2-2, with 7 positions matching TRBD2. Trimming at V came to 1 base and at J to 1 base, leaving 6 bases not matched to a gene. The CDR3 has 17 residues. Germline CDR1 is LGHNA and CDR2 is YNFKEQ. The CDR3 reads CASSQVWEGLNTGELFF. The CDR3 region has the DNA TGTGCCAGCAGCCAAGTCTGGGAGGGGCTGAACACCGGGGAGCTGTTTTTT.

The chain has TRBV6-5 and TRBJ1-2; TRBD1 matches at 10 bases. The CDR3 is 13 amino acids. The V and J ends lost 8 bases and 3 bases, in that order; junction bases with no gene match: 3. Looked up from germline, CDR1 is MNHEY and CDR2 is SVGAGI. The DNA of the CDR3 is TGTGCCAGCGGGACAGGGGCTGACTATGGCTACACCTTC. It yields the protein CASGTGADYGYTF.

V and J are TRBV27 and TRBJ2-1; TRBD2 matches at 9 bases. With 0 bases clipped from V and 3 bases from J, the junction kept 9 bases outside the gene matches. The CDR3 loop spans 18 amino acids. Germline CDR1 reads MNHEY; CDR2 reads SMNVEV (reference sequence). The DNA of the CDR3 is TGTGCCAGCAGTTTATCGGATAGCGGGGGATTCATCTACAATGAGCAGTTCTTC. Translating it yields CASSLSDSGGFIYNEQFF.

V and J are TRBV23-1 and TRBJ2-1; 9 bases fit TRBD2. TRBV23-1 is designated an ORF whose function remains uncertain. V lost 0 bases to trimming and J lost 6 bases; unmatched junction nucleotides: 24. This CDR3 region has 22 residues. In DNA, the CDR3 is TGCGCCAGCAGTCAATCGTGCCGACGAGGGCCGTCGCGGGGGGGAGAAATCAATGAGCAGTTCTTC. Residues: CASSQSCRRGPSRGGEINEQFF.

The V gene is TRBV6-5, the J gene TRBJ2-7; a possible D gene is TRBD2 (5 bases). Trimming cost V 7 bases and J 1 base, with 14 bases left between them. CDR3 length: 14 amino acids. CDR1 and CDR2 from the germline V gene are MNHEY and SVGAGI. The CDR3 is CASTSPGDSYEQYF. In DNA form, the CDR3 reads TGTGCCAGCACCTCACCCGGGGATTCCTACGAGCAGTACTTC.

This chain joins TRBV6-6 and TRBJ2-7; 7 nucleotides align to TRBD2. The junction had 13 bases not matched to a gene; V was cut back by 5 bases and J by 3 bases. The CDR3 runs 16 residues. Germline CDR1 reads MNHNY; CDR2 reads SVGAGI (reference sequence). CDR3: CASSPHPGLLVYEQYF. CDR3 DNA: TGTGCCAGCAGTCCCCATCCGGGACTACTAGTCTACGAGCAGTACTTC.

CDR3 bases: TGTGCCACCAGAATGATTAGGACAGGGGGCACTGAAGCTTTCTTT. Translating gives CATRMIRTGGTEAFF. The rearrangement uses TRBV15 and TRBJ1-1, with 10 bases that match TRBD1. This CDR3 comprises 15 residues. Losses at the gene ends were 6 bases for V and 4 bases for J; bases not matched to a gene: 8. Germline V gene data show CDR1 as LNHNV and CDR2 as YYDKDF (reference sequence).

V gene TRBV25-1 combines with J gene TRBJ1-4, with D possibly TRBD1 on 5 matching bases. The germline V gene has CDR1 MGHDK and CDR2 SYGVNS. The CDR3 is 14 residues long. Trimming shortened V by 5 bases and J by 4 bases, and 11 bases separated the two germline ends. The CDR3 spells CASSWEGINEKLFF. The DNA for the CDR3 is TGTGCCAGCAGTTGGGAGGGGATTAATGAAAAACTGTTTTTT.

V usage is TRBV10-3 and J usage is TRBJ1-6; maybe TRBD1 (5 bases). CDR1 is ENHRY and CDR2 is SYGVKD in the germline V gene. V lost 5 bases and J 5 bases, leaving 13 bases between the germline ends. CDR3 size: 15 residues. CDR3 DNA: TGTGCCATCAGTCCCTTGGGGGGTGATAATTCACCCCTCCACTTT. As protein: CAISPLGGDNSPLHF.

This chain connects TRBV9 to TRBJ2-7, with 8 nucleotides matching TRBD1. Trimming took 5 bases from V and 7 from J; bases not matched to a gene: 11. The CDR3 has 14 residues. Germline lookup yields CDR1 SGDLS and CDR2 YYNGEE. DNA of the CDR3: TGTGCCAGCAGGTCCCGGACAGGGTCTGAAGAGCAGTACTTC. This gives the protein CASRSRTGSEEQYF.

The chain joins TRBV7-9 to TRBJ2-7; a possible D gene is TRBD2 (5 bases). This CDR3 is 12 amino acids long. The V end was cut by 5 bases, the J end by 5 bases, with 10 bases between. Germline CDR1 is SEHNR and CDR2 is FQNEAQ (reference sequence). The CDR3 protein is CASSPGGNEQYF. The CDR3, as DNA: TGTGCCAGCAGCCCCGGAGGAAACGAGCAGTACTTC.

The chain carries TRBV5-5 and TRBJ1-1, with 10 bases lining up with TRBD1. After removal of 3 bases from V and 4 bases from J, the junction contained 6 bases not matched to a gene. The germline V gene has CDR1 SGHKS and CDR2 YYEKEE (reference sequence). The CDR3 consists of 15 residues. CDR3 in amino acids: CASSWSGTGATEAFF. The CDR3 nucleotides read TGTGCCAGCAGCTGGTCCGGGACAGGGGCCACTGAAGCTTTCTTT.

The chain uses TRBV27 and TRBJ2-2, with D maybe TRBD1 (6 bases). The germline V gene encodes CDR1 MNHEY and CDR2 SMNVEV (reference sequence). V dropped 5 bases and J dropped 1 base, with 11 bases sitting between them. The CDR3 length is 15 residues. CDR3 amino acids: CASSGQILNTGELFF. In DNA form, the CDR3 reads TGTGCCAGCAGTGGACAGATACTGAACACCGGGGAGCTGTTTTTT.

The rearrangement uses TRBV6-4 and TRBJ1-3; D perhaps matches TRBD1 (5 bases). The length of the CDR3 is 14 residues. V was cut by 5 bases and J by 4 bases, with 12 bases left in between. Germline V gene sequence: CDR1 MRHNA, CDR2 SNTAGT. The CDR3 here is CASSPPGKGNTIYF. CDR3 sequence (DNA): TGTGCCAGCAGTCCCCCAGGGAAAGGAAACACCATATATTTT.

The chain couples TRBV18 to TRBJ2-3, with D maybe TRBD2 (5 bases). With 3 bases removed from V and 6 bases from J, the gap between germline ends came to 16 bases. The V gene's germline CDR1 is KGHSH and CDR2 LQKENI. The CDR3 totals 15 residues. The CDR3 protein is CASSPGLALTDTQYF. The CDR3 DNA is TGTGCCAGCTCACCGGGATTAGCGCTCACGGATACGCAGTATTTT.

The chain uses TRBV10-2 and TRBJ1-2, with D tentatively TRBD1 (5 bases). Germline CDR1 WSHSY, CDR2 SAAADI. The CDR3 is 11 residues long. Trimming pared 0 bases from V and 13 bases from J, leaving 9 bases between. CDR3 bases: TGCGCCAGCAGTGAGTCACAGGCGCTCACCTTC. Translated: CASSESQALTF.

The rearrangement uses TRBV2 and TRBJ2-7; D is perhaps TRBD2 (5 bases). This CDR3 spans 13 amino acids. V gave up 6 bases and J gave up 2 bases, with 11 bases separating them. The germline V gene has CDR1 SNHLY and CDR2 FYNNEI. The CDR3, as DNA: TGTGCCAGCAGCTTCCGGGAAGCCTACGAGCAGTACTTC. Its protein product is CASSFREAYEQYF. Full variable domain (rest looked up from reference TRBV2 and TRBJ2-7): EPEVTQTPSHQVTQMGQEVILRCVPISNHLYFYWYRQILGQKVEFLVSFYNNEISEKSEIFDDQFSVERPDGSNFTLKIRSTKLEDSAMYFCASSFREAYEQYFGPGTRLTVT.

A single count supports this clone. The V call is TRBV7-8, the J call TRBJ2-3; 7 nucleotides match TRBD1. This CDR3 region has 14 residues. V was pared by 7 bases and J by 1 base, with 5 bases of the junction left unmatched. Germline CDR1 and CDR2: SGHVS and FQNEAQ. CDR3: CASTDRVRTDTQYF. CDR3 sequence (DNA): TGTGCCAGCACCGACAGGGTACGCACAGATACGCAGTATTTT.